This T cell receptor beta chain is drawn from a study of regulatory T cells in long-lasting Graves disease. Turning to the study itself: More than 5 years of antithyroid drugs with positive TSH receptor antibodies defined persistent Graves' disease.

Concerning this clonotype itself: No antigen is known for it.

General study results and limits: Between persistent patients, about 2,800 public clonotypes were shared, exceeding the 966 shared between new patients. Preferential use of TRBV28, TRBJ1-2 and TRBJ2-5 was seen in persistent disease.

CDR3 regions were amplified by Arm-PCR using iRepertoire HTBI primers to build TCR beta libraries. TCRdb used MiXCR to reprocess the multiplex PCR reads, holding one entry per CDR3 protein. Of some 420,000 distinct CDR3 sequences listed, around a fifth are singletons. The CDR3 contains 14 residues. Germline CDR1 and CDR2: MDHEN and SYDVKM. With 4 bases clipped from V and 5 bases from J, the junction kept 6 bases outside the gene matches. Time point denoted: persistent/refractory GD, antithyroid drugs over 5 years with positive TRAb. The TCR library was made from RNA extracted from PBMCs. In each case, Graves' disease was diagnosed per American Thyroid Association guidelines.

The sequence was collected from a female donor with Graves disease. J is TRBJ2-3 and V is TRBV28; 7 bases fit TRBD2. The material sequenced was peripheral blood mononuclear cells (PBMCs), taken when the disease was refractory, from a patient treated with antithyroid drugs. CDR3 sequence reads: CASSSITSVDTQYF. CDR3 nucleotides: TGTGCCAGCAGTTCGATTACTAGCGTAGATACGCAGTATTTT.